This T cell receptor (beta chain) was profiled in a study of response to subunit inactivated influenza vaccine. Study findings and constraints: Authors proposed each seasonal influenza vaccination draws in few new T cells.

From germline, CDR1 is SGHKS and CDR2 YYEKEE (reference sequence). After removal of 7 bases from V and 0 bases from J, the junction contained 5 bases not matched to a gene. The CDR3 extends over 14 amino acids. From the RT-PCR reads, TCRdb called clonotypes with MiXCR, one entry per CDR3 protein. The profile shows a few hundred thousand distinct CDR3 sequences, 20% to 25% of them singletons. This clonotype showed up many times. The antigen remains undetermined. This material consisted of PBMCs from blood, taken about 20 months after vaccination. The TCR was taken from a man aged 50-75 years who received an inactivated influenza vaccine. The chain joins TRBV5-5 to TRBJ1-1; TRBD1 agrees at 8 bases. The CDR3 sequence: CASGGQGMNTEAFF. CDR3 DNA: TGTGCCAGCGGTGGACAGGGAATGAACACTGAAGCTTTCTTT.